Listed here are 20 T cell receptor beta chains from one sample, sequenced in a study of CD8+ T cells in alopecia areata. The sequencing template was cDNA reverse transcribed from extracted RNA. Produced via immunoSEQ multiplex PCR; TCRdb's table is partial and in-frame only. This sample has roughly 120,000 clones, with less than 75% found just once. As to treatment: oral pan-JAK inhibitor, 5-10 mg twice daily. The sample consisted of CD8+ T cells sorted from blood, taken at week 24, from a patient treated with tofacitinib. These receptors were taken from a human donor with alopecia areata.

Written as DNA, the CDR3 is TGTGCCAGCAGCCCGGTGGGACGAGGAGAGCAGTTCTTC. This gives the protein CASSPVGRGEQFF. J is TRBJ2-1 and V is TRBV13, with D perhaps assigned TRBD1 or TRBD2 (5 bases each). This CDR3 is 13 amino acids long. CDR1 and CDR2 (germline): PRHDT, FYEKMQ (reference sequence). Trimming cost V 5 bases and J 10 bases, with 15 bases left between them. The full variable domain, in which reference TRBV13 and TRBJ2-1 provide the parts outside the CDR3, is AAGVIQSPRHLIKEKRETATLKCYPIPRHDTVYWYQQGPGQDPQFLISFYEKMQSDKGSIPDRFSAQQFSDYHSELNMSSLELGDSALYFCASSPVGRGEQFFGPGTRLTVL.

The gene calls are TRBV27 and TRBJ2-3, with 12 positions matching TRBD2. The length of the CDR3 is 16 residues. V shed 5 bases and J 4 bases; nucleotides not matched to a gene: 7. Per the germline V gene, CDR1 is MNHEY and CDR2 is SMNVEV (reference sequence). CDR3 amino acids: CASSTLLAGGPDTQYF. As DNA, the CDR3 is TGTGCCAGCAGTACCCTTCTAGCGGGGGGGCCAGATACGCAGTATTTT.

The table lists this clone with a count of one. V is TRBV19 and J is TRBJ1-1; D call uncertain. The germline gives CDR1 LNHDA, CDR2 SQIVND (reference sequence). Trimming stripped 3 bases from V and 0 bases from J, with 8 bases between. The length of the CDR3 is 14 residues. For the CDR3, the DNA is TGTGCCAGTAGTATGAGGCAGGTGAACACTGAAGCTTTCTTT. Encoded protein: CASSMRQVNTEAFF.

The CDR3: CATGWTEAYEQYF. DNA of the CDR3: TGTGCCACCGGATGGACAGAAGCCTACGAGCAGTACTTC. The chain carries TRBV5-4 and TRBJ2-7; a possible D gene is TRBD1 (6 bases). The germline V gene has CDR1 SGHNT and CDR2 YYREEE (reference sequence). The CDR3 spans 13 residues. V was shortened by 9 bases and J by 2 bases, with 15 bases between the two germline ends.

This chain joins TRBV5-1 and TRBJ2-7; 7 bases are shared with TRBD1. The CDR3 is made up of 18 amino acids. V lost 0 bases and J lost 1; bases outside the gene matches: 13. CDR1 SGHRS and CDR2 YFSETQ come from the germline V gene. The CDR3 here is CASSLVGYRGSPSYEQYF. The CDR3 DNA follows: TGCGCCAGCAGCTTGGTAGGATACAGGGGTTCCCCATCCTACGAGCAGTACTTC. Full variable domain (rest looked up from reference TRBV5-1 and TRBJ2-7): KAGVTQTPRYLIKTRGQQVTLSCSPISGHRSVSWYQQTPGQGLQFLFEYFSETQRNKGNFPGRFSGRQFSNSRSEMNVSTLELGDSALYLCASSLVGYRGSPSYEQYFGPGTRLTVT.

V usage is TRBV29-1 and J usage is TRBJ1-1; D is uncertain. In germline, CDR1 is SQVTM, CDR2 ANQGSEA. Trimming stripped 3 bases from V and 3 bases from J, with 5 bases between. This CDR3 has 11 residues. CDR3 in amino acids: CSVDRYTEAFF. For the CDR3, the DNA is TGCAGCGTTGATCGTTACACTGAAGCTTTCTTT. Full variable domain (remainder filled in from reference TRBV29-1 and TRBJ1-1): SAVISQKPSRDICQRGTSLTIQCQVDSQVTMMFWYRQQPGQSLTLIATANQGSEATYESGFVIDKFPISRPNLTFSTLTVSNMSPEDSSIYLCSVDRYTEAFFGQGTRLTVV.

The CDR3 loop is CASSQESGQSSYEQYF. The CDR3 DNA reads as TGCGCCAGCAGCCAAGAGTCCGGACAGAGCTCCTACGAGCAGTACTTC. The V call is TRBV4-3, the J call TRBJ2-7, with D tentatively TRBD1 (6 bases). Trimming took off 0 bases at V and 0 bases at J, with 12 bases between the two ends. CDR1 is LGHNA, CDR2 YSLEER, per germline. CDR3 length: 16 amino acids.

The chain uses TRBV13 and TRBJ1-2, with TRBD1 identical over 8 bases. This CDR3 has 15 residues. With V trimmed by 1 base and J by 0 bases, 1 base remained unmatched. The germline V gene has CDR1 PRHDT and CDR2 FYEKMQ (reference sequence). For the CDR3, the DNA is TGTGCCAGCAGCTTAGAGACAGGGGCTAACTATGGCTACACCTTC. Translation: CASSLETGANYGYTF.

The CDR3 region is CASSFSGGQQYF. CDR3 coding DNA: TGTGCCAGCAGCTTCAGCGGGGGGCAGCAGTATTTT. The chain joins TRBV5-6 to TRBJ2-3, with 9 bases identical to TRBD2. V was pared by 2 bases and J by 11 bases, with 3 bases of the junction left unmatched. Germline V gene lookup returns CDR1 SGHDT and CDR2 YYEEEE. The CDR3 is made up of 12 amino acids.

The chain recombines TRBV7-2 with TRBJ1-1; a possible D gene is TRBD1 (5 bases). Trimming took 8 bases from V and 0 from J, leaving 13 bases between them. This CDR3 has 14 residues. Germline-derived CDR1 and CDR2 are SGHTA and FQGNSA. The CDR3 sequence is CASGLRGMNTEAFF. CDR3 in DNA: TGTGCCAGCGGGCTCCGGGGGATGAACACTGAAGCTTTCTTT.

This rearrangement joins TRBV5-7 to TRBJ1-5; 7 bases map to TRBD1. TRBV5-7 is flagged as an ORF with uncertain function. CDR3 length: 16 amino acids. V trimming: 3 bases; J trimming: 3 bases; junction bases outside the gene matches: 9. CDR3 coding DNA: TGTGCCAGCAGCTCCCGGGACAGAGAATCCAATCAGCCCCAGCATTTT. Amino acids: CASSSRDRESNQPQHF.

The chain recombines TRBV19 with TRBJ1-5, with D possibly TRBD1 on 5 matching bases. Germline V CDR1 and CDR2: LNHDA, SQIVND (reference sequence). V dropped 5 bases and J dropped 6 bases, with 11 bases sitting between them. The CDR3 is 13 amino acids. CDR3 sequence: CASSPGTGQPQHF. In DNA, the CDR3 is TGTGCCAGTAGTCCCGGGACCGGTCAGCCCCAGCATTTT.

This clone turned up a few times. The J gene is TRBJ2-1, the V gene TRBV27, with TRBD2 matching over 8 bases. The junction had 13 bases not matched to a gene; V was cut back by 8 bases and J by 7 bases. The CDR3 contains 15 residues. The germline CDR1 and CDR2 sequences are MNHEY and SMNVEV (reference sequence). CDR3 coding DNA: TGTGCCAGCGGCTTGGGTCGGGAGGGGTCGAATGAGCAGTTCTTC. Translated: CASGLGREGSNEQFF.

The rearrangement uses TRBV11-2 and TRBJ1-1; 10 bases line up with TRBD1. V was clipped by 7 bases and J by 4 bases; unmatched bases: 15. Per the germline V gene, CDR1 is SGHAT and CDR2 is FQNNGV. The CDR3 runs 17 residues. In DNA form, the CDR3 reads TGTGCCAGCAACTCCGGGACAGGGGCGCTTCGGGGCACTGAAGCTTTCTTT. Translated, it gives CASNSGTGALRGTEAFF.

This chain uses TRBV5-1 with TRBJ2-3; D perhaps matches TRBD1 (7 bases). Germline CDR1 is SGHRS and CDR2 is YFSETQ. The CDR3 is 17 residues long. The V end was cut by 4 bases, the J end by 6 bases, with 24 bases between. CDR3 sequence: CASSQYQGGPRVDTQYF. Written as DNA, the CDR3 is TGCGCCAGCAGCCAATACCAGGGGGGCCCCAGGGTGGATACGCAGTATTTT.

J is TRBJ1-5 and V is TRBV27, with 7 bases matching TRBD1. V trimming: 7 bases; J trimming: 1 base; junction bases outside the gene matches: 4. Germline CDR1 MNHEY, CDR2 SMNVEV (reference sequence). The CDR3 consists of 14 residues. CDR3 DNA: TGTGCCAGCAAACCAGGGGGAAGCAATCAGCCCCAGCATTTT. Translation: CASKPGGSNQPQHF.

This clone was seen only a few times. The CDR3 DNA sequence: TGTGCTAGTGGCCTCCAAGCCCTCTACGAGCAGTACTTC. Translation gives CASGLQALYEQYF. This chain uses TRBV12-5 with TRBJ2-7; D ambiguous. The CDR3 extends over 13 amino acids. Trimming shortened V by 6 bases and J by 3 bases, and 12 bases separated the two germline ends. In germline, CDR1 is LGHNT, CDR2 FRNRAP.

The V and J genes are TRBV6-1 and TRBJ2-1, with D possibly being TRBD1 (6 bases). With 4 bases removed from V and 9 bases from J, the gap between germline ends came to 10 bases. The CDR3 consists of 12 residues. Germline assignment: CDR1 MNHNS and CDR2 SASEGT. CDR3 bases: TGTGCCAGCAGTGCCTTAGGGGGTGAGCAGTTCTTC. Translated, it gives CASSALGGEQFF.

This clone turned up a few times. The chain joins TRBV12-5 to TRBJ1-5; D unclear. Trimming left V 2 bases short and J 8 bases short, with 10 bases between. This CDR3 contains 13 residues. Germline CDR1 LGHNT, CDR2 FRNRAP. The CDR3 DNA sequence: TGTGCTAGTGGTTTGAGAGTTGGGGAGCCCCAGCATTTT. This sequence encodes CASGLRVGEPQHF.

This chain links TRBV5-1 with TRBJ2-3, with a tentative D call TRBD2 (5 bases). From germline, CDR1 is SGHRS and CDR2 YFSETQ. This CDR3 comprises 14 residues. With 0 bases removed from V and 6 bases from J, the gap between germline ends came to 11 bases. DNA of the CDR3: TGCGCCAGCAGCTTGGTTGGAGGTGGGGATACGCAGTATTTT. It is translated as CASSLVGGGDTQYF.